The 2 T cell receptor beta chains below all came from one sample that was sequenced in a study of T cells in Graves' hyperthyroidism and ophthalmopathy. What was amplified from RNA transcripts were TCR beta CDR3 regions. Initially, a first-round RT-PCR of the TCR CDR3 employed the HTBI primer set. One entry per CDR3 protein results from TCRdb running MiXCR on the multiplex PCR reads. The sample includes around 500,000 distinct CDR3 sequences, around 16% seen only once; the top ten take roughly 29%. Sequences were obtained from blood. These receptors originate from a woman between 25 and 40 years old with Graves' ophthalmopathy.

This clonotype occurred many times. The chain employs TRBV18 and TRBJ2-5; 14 bases fit TRBD2. Trimming removed 0 bases from V and 5 bases from J; junction bases left unmatched: 5. Germline V gives CDR1 KGHSH, CDR2 LQKENI. There are 17 residues in the CDR3. CDR3 loop: CASSPPTGTSGSETQYF. CDR3 nucleotide sequence: TGTGCCAGCTCACCACCGACCGGGACTAGCGGGAGCGAGACCCAGTACTTC.

This clonotype was counted ten times or more. The chain couples TRBV2 to TRBJ1-3; D ambiguous. Between the trimmed V and J ends, which lost 6 bases and 1 base, there was a span of 22 bases. CDR3 length: 18 residues. Germline V gene lookup returns CDR1 SNHLY and CDR2 FYNNEI. The CDR3 spells CASSLPADYMWSGNTIYF. The CDR3 DNA follows: TGTGCCAGCAGCCTCCCCGCGGATTACATGTGGTCTGGAAACACCATATATTTT.